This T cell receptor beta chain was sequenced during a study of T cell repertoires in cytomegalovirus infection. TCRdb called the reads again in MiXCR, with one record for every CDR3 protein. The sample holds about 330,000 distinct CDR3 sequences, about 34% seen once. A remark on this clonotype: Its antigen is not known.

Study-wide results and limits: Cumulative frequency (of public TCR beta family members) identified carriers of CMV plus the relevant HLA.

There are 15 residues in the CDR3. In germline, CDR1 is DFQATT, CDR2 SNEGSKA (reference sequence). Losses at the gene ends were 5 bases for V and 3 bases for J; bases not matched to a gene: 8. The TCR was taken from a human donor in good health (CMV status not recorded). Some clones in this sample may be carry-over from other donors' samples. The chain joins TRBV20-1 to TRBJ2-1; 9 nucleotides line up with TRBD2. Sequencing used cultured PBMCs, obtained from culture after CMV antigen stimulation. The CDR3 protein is CSASPPSGIYNEQFF. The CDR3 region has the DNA TGCAGTGCTTCCCCCCCTAGCGGGATCTACAATGAGCAGTTCTTC.